This record concerns one T cell receptor beta chain sequence. The table lists this clone with many counts. Its antigen is not yet known. Base-call qualities are not available, and no considerably larger clone is one nucleotide away. In the same sample, other DNA sequences code for this CDR3. Each donor gave one peripheral blood draw, approximately 100 mL on average, collected into heparinised tubes. Using a panel that included CD45RO, CCR7, CD25, CD127, CD95 and CD27, naive, central memory, regulatory and stem cell-like memory CD4+ T cells were sorted on a BD FACSAria II. A purity above 95% was achieved for all sorted populations. PBMCs were isolated immediately by Lymphoprep density gradient centrifugation and stained directly without culture. So that batch effects would be minimized, each experiment stained and sorted samples in pairs, pairing one healthy donor with one patient. This sample is part of a study of beta chain features in type 1 diabetes (dated by TCRdb to 2016 to 2019). Looking at the study overall: No differences in mean age, gender distribution, total cell number or subset yield were found between patients and healthy donors. A total of 107,917,701 sorted cells were examined across all samples, and the number of cells per subset was strongly correlated with RNA yield. Regulatory and stem cell-like memory subsets were obtained from only 8 patients and about 8 healthy donors, while naive and central memory subsets were obtained from all 28 donors. The study compared the TCRB repertoires of sorted circulating CD4+ T cell subsets in recently diagnosed type 1 diabetes patients with those in matched healthy donors. What the work shows at the level of the full study, not this receptor alone: HLA sub-analyses involved small numbers of individuals, so any influence of HLA type on TCRB rearrangement remained unresolved. PCR may preferentially amplify shorter templates, but because patient and control samples were amplified and corrected together, any resulting skew would affect both groups equally. The naive, central memory and regulatory TCRB repertoires appeared to resemble one another more closely among patients than among healthy donors. Fewer insertions and more nucleotide deletions at VDJ recombination sites were observed in patients with type 1 diabetes, implying thymic rearrangement abnormalities. A moderate but significant shortening of TCRB CDR3 length was observed in type 1 diabetes patients in all four CD4+ subsets. Because cDNA rather than genomic DNA was sequenced, highly expressing activated cells could have been over-represented, although no difference in activation and CD3 levels was found between groups.

All of the isolated RNA was reverse transcribed with the High Capacity cDNA Reverse Transcription Kit, so expressed TCRB transcripts were sequenced. Deep immunoSEQ sequencing was performed on naive, central memory and regulatory T cell samples, with an average of around 3.5 million total reads per sample. Sorted cells were lysed in RLT buffer, and RNA was extracted using DNase-treated RNeasy Micro or Mini kits according to cell number. Each cell subset was processed separately to prevent cross-contamination, with patient and healthy donor samples processed together. TCRB sequences were amplified from cDNA with the immunoSEQ multiplex PCR, producing 87-bp fragments spanning the CDR3 region. Amplicons were sequenced on the Illumina HiSeq platform. The original methods were these. Synthetic template baselines were used to correct PCR bias computationally, reads within Hamming distance 2 were collapsed, and singletons that could not be merged were discarded. By aligning reads against IMGT, V, D and J genes, CDR3 length, and insertions or deletions at six rearrangement sites were assigned. Within each subset, clonotype counts were normalized to sorted cell number, after which true diversity and Gini coefficients were computed with the tcR R package. Repertoire sharing was quantified using the overlap coefficient calculated on TCRB nucleotide sequences. This immuneACCESS table, as held by TCRdb, lists in-frame sequences with V and J called but not all clones. Of the missing ones, under half trace to an unresolved V gene in checked studies; the others have no known cause. D and trimming come from the DNA, and the V and J calls and clone size come from that table. For this sample there are some 220,000 clones; approximately 10% appear just once. Approximately 1.4% of the sample is held by the ten biggest clonotypes.

Trimming removed 6 bases from V and 7 bases from J, leaving 12 bases between the germline ends. CDR1 and CDR2 are read off the germline V gene as KGHSH and LQKENI. The CDR3 spans 13 residues, from the cysteine through the phenylalanine. The kept DNA is CDR3 alone, 39 bases in frame from the first base. The receptor was derived from a man aged 18 to 30 in good health. The sample was central memory CD4+ T cells from blood. The rearrangement joined TRBV18 to TRBJ1-4; matching of 6 bases hints at TRBD1 as the D gene. This receptor carries the CDR3 CASSPGTTEKLFF. The bases are TGTGCCAGCTCCCCTGGGACAACTGAAAAACTGTTTTTT.